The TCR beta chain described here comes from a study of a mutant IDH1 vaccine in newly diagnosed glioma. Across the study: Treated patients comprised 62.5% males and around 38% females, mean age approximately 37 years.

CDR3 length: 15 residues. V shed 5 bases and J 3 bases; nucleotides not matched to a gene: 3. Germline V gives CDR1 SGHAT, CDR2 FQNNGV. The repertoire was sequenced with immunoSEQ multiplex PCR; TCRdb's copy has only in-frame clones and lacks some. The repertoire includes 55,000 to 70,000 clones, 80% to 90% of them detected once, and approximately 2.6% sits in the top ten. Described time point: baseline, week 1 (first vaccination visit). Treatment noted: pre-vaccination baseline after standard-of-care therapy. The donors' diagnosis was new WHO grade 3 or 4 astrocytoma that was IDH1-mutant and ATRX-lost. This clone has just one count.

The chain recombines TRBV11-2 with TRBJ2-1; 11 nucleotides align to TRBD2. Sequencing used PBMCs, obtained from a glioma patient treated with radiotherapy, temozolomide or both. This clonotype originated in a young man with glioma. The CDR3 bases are TGTGCCAGCAGCCGGACTAGCGGGTACTACAATGAGCAGTTCTTC. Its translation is CASSRTSGYYNEQFF.